The source of this TCR beta chain is a study of blood T cell repertoires in COVID-19. Overall study: Acute and convalescent COVID-19 samples came from the United States, Italy and Spain.

Clinical histories supplied by participants themselves formed the basis of cohort assignment. Original processing methods: For nucleated cells, counts were estimated from reference gene primer amplification. Sequencing was performed with immunoSEQ multiplex PCR; in TCRdb, only in-frame clones are kept and a portion is missing. That table is the source of V, J and clone size, and D and trimming were worked out from the DNA. The sample yields 100,000 to 150,000 clones, about 86% seen once. Germline lookup yields CDR1 SGHRS and CDR2 YFSETQ. The CDR3 has 13 amino acids. Between the trimmed V and J ends, which lost 5 bases and 0 bases, there was a span of 8 bases.

The specimen sequenced was PBMCs or T cells enriched from blood (not recorded which). V gene TRBV5-1 combines with J gene TRBJ1-1; possibly TRBD1 for D (5 bases). The clonotype originates from a woman aged 50 to 60 who had recovered from COVID-19. Here the CDR3 DNA reads TGCGCCAGCAGTCAGGGCATGAACACTGAAGCTTTCTTT. It specifies CASSQGMNTEAFF.